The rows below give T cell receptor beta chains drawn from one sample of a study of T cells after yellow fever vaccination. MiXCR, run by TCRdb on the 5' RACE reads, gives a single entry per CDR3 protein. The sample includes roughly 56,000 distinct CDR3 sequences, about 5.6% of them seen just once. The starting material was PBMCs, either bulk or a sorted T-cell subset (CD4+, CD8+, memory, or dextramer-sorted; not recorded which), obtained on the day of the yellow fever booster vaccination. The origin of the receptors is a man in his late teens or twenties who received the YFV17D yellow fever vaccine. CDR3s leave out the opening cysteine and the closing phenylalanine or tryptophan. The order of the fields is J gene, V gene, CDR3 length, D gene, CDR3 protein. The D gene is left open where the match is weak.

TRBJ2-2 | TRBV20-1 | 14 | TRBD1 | SVMGQGALWTGELF
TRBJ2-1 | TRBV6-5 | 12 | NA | ASSRLSSYNEQF
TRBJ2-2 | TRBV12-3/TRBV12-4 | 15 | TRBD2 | ASSLFLGLASTGELF
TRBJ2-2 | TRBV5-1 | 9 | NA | ATPVAGELF
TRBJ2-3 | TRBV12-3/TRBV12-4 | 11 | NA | ASRKVGTDTQY
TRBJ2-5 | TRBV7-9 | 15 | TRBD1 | ASSSPGVTGGRETQY
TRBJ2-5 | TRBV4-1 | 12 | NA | ASSRPGLQETQY
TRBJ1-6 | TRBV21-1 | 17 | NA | ASSTKERQGGSYNSPLH
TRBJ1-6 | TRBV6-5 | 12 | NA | ASSRTSPGSPLH
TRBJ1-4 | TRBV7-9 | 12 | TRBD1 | ASSYRGPNEKLF
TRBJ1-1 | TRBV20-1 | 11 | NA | SAKTGGNTEAF
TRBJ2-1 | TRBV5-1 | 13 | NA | ASSLVGGAGEEQF
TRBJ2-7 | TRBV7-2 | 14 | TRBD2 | ASSLGIAGGGYEQY
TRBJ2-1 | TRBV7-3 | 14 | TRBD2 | ASSSYGSGVNNEQF
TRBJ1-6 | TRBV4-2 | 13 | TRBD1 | ASSQEAGGSSPLH
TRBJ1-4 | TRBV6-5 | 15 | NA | ASSYGAGPATTGKLF
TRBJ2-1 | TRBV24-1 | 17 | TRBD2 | ATSDRGTSGGAIYNEQF
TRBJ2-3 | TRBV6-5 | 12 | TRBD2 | ASAWGGKADTQY
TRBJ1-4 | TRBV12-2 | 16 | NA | ASRLAGGGSHTEAKLF
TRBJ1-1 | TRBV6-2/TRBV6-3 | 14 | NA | ASSYYLREWNTEAF
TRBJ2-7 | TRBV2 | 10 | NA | ASIGGGYEQY
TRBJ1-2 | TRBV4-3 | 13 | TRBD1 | ASSQRTGGGNGYT
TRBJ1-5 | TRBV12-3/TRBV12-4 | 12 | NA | ASSLGSSNQPQH
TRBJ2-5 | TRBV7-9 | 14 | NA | ASSLVGSGSEETQY
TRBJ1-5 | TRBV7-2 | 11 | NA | ASSDGYNQPHH
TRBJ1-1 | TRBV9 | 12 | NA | ASSPGTSDTEAF
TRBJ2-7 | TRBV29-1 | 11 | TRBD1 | SVVPGGPYEQY
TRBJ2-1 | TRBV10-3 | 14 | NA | AISQPPDRPNNEQF
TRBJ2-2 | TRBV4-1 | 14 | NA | ASNPFIGQNTGELF
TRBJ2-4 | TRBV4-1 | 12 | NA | ASSPRQSGNIQY
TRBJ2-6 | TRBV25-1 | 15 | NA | ASSKTSTGTGDAVLT
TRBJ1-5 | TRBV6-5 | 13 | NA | ASSYTPPASQPQH
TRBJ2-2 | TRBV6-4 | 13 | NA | ASSDSGPRAGELF
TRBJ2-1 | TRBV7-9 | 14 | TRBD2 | ASSLTSGGRDNEQF
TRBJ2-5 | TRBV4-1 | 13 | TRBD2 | ASSPPAGVFETQY
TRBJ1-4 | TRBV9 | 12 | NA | ASSVSATNEKLF
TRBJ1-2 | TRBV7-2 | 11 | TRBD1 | ASSVRDSYGYT
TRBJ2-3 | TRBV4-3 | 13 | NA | ASSPRSGSTDTQY
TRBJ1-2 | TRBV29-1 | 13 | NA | SVEDTGTSLFGYT
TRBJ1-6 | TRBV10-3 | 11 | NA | AISGGLGSPLH
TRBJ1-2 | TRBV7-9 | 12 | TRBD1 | ASSSLGQGTGYT
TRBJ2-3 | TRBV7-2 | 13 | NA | ASSLARVSADTQY
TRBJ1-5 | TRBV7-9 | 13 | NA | ASSLANSPTEPQH